Below are 29 T cell receptor beta chains sequenced from a single sample in a study of early T cells in non-severe SARS-CoV-2 infection. TCRdb fed the 5' RACE reads into MiXCR, producing one record per CDR3 protein. Counted here are roughly 56,000 distinct CDR3 sequences, roughly a tenth occurring once; the ten biggest clones make up 5.5% to 7.5%. The sequenced sample consisted of whole blood. The source is an adult who was a healthcare worker with PCR-confirmed SARS-CoV-2 infection or an uninfected control (not recorded which).

This clonotype was seen more than once but under ten times. As DNA, the CDR3 is TGTGCCAGCAGTTCGTGGGCAACTAATGAAAAACTGTTTTTT. This codes for CASSSWATNEKLFF. The chain combines TRBV12-3 or TRBV12-4 with TRBJ1-4; unclear D gene. Between the trimmed V and J ends, which lost 4 bases and 0 bases, there was a span of 6 bases. This CDR3 region has 14 residues.

This clonotype has just a few counts. The chain employs TRBV30 and TRBJ2-7, with TRBD1 matching over 8 bases. The CDR3 spans 14 residues. Trimming removed 0 bases from V and 5 bases from J; junction bases left unmatched: 6. The V gene's germline CDR1 is GTSNPN and CDR2 SVGIG (reference sequence). The CDR3 region is CAWSVTGAMHEQYF. CDR3 nucleotides: TGTGCCTGGAGTGTGACAGGGGCCATGCACGAGCAGTACTTC.

This clonotype was seen many times. The chain uses TRBV29-1 and TRBJ2-1, with D hard to call. CDR1 and CDR2 (germline): SQVTM, ANQGSEA. This CDR3 is 14 amino acids long. Between the trimmed V and J ends, which lost 1 base and 1 base, there was a span of 8 bases. The CDR3 region is CSVEGSQSYNEQFF. CDR3 nucleotides: TGCAGCGTTGAAGGCTCGCAATCCTACAATGAGCAGTTCTTC.

The rearrangement links TRBV12-3 or TRBV12-4 to TRBJ1-3; D ambiguous. The V end was cut by 3 bases, the J end by 9 bases, with 9 bases between. This CDR3 region has 12 residues. CDR3 loop: CASSFTGATIYF. As DNA, the CDR3 is TGTGCCAGCAGTTTCACGGGAGCCACCATATATTTT.

This clonotype was observed many times. This chain links TRBV4-2 with TRBJ1-4; a weak D match, TRBD1 (6 bases). The CDR3 consists of 16 residues. The germline CDR1 and CDR2 sequences are LGHNA and YNFKEQ. Trimming removed 0 bases at V and 4 bases at J, with 12 bases between. The CDR3 nucleotides are TGTGCCAGCAGCCAAGAAAGACAGGCACTTAATGAAAAACTGTTTTTT. It encodes CASSQERQALNEKLFF.

The chain is built from TRBV29-1 and TRBJ2-1, with TRBD1 matching 11 bases. The CDR3 sequence is 14 residues long. The germline CDR1 and CDR2 sequences are SQVTM and ANQGSEA. J lost 7 bases, V lost 1 base, and 3 bases had no gene match. The CDR3 loop is CSVEGTGGANEQFF. The CDR3 region has the DNA TGCAGCGTTGAAGGGACAGGGGGCGCGAATGAGCAGTTCTTC.

The rearrangement uses TRBV28 and TRBJ2-7, with TRBD1 matching over 7 bases. Germline V gene sequence: CDR1 MDHEN, CDR2 SYDVKM. With V trimmed by 4 bases and J by 4 bases, 7 bases remained unmatched. The CDR3 is 14 amino acids. CDR3 DNA sequence: TGTGCCAGCAGTTACCGGGACAGACCATACGAGCAGTACTTC. The encoded protein is CASSYRDRPYEQYF.

Ten or more counts support this clonotype. The V and J genes are TRBV7-9 and TRBJ2-7; 7 bases match TRBD2. Trimming at V came to 2 bases and at J to 5 bases, leaving 9 bases not matched to a gene. In germline, CDR1 is SEHNR, CDR2 FQNEAQ (reference sequence). The CDR3 is made up of 15 amino acids. This CDR3 reads CASSLSVAGPDEQYF. For the CDR3, the DNA is TGTGCCAGCAGCTTAAGTGTAGCGGGTCCTGACGAGCAGTACTTC.

This clonotype was found many times. The junction does not match germline at one end; this may be a read error. CDR3: CSVETTLPFF. The CDR3 DNA sequence: TGCAGCGTTGAAACGACCCTACCATTTTTC. The chain recombines TRBV29-1 with TRBJ1-2; unclear D gene. The CDR3 is 10 residues long. Germline V lookup: CDR1 SQVTM, CDR2 ANQGSEA. Full variable domain (missing parts from reference TRBV29-1 and TRBJ1-2): SAVISQKPSRDICQRGTSLTIQCQVDSQVTMMFWYRQQPGQSLTLIATANQGSEATYESGFVIDKFPISRPNLTFSTLTVSNMSPEDSSIYLCSVETTLPFFGSGTRLTVV.

The V call is TRBV5-1, the J call TRBJ1-1, with 7 nucleotides matching TRBD1. After removal of 4 bases from V and 0 bases from J, the junction contained 6 bases not matched to a gene. This CDR3 region has 15 residues. Per the germline V gene, CDR1 is SGHRS and CDR2 is YFSETQ. CDR3 residues: CASSTQQGLNTEAFF. The CDR3 DNA sequence: TGCGCCAGCAGCACGCAACAGGGGTTGAACACTGAAGCTTTCTTT.

This clonotype was detected many times. V gene TRBV5-6 combines with J gene TRBJ2-2; the D is unclear. Trimming took off 7 bases at V and 0 bases at J, with 13 bases between the two ends. The CDR3 is 15 residues long. Germline-derived CDR1 and CDR2 are SGHDT and YYEEEE. In DNA, the CDR3 is TGTGCCAGCCAGTTTAATGGGCCGAACACCGGGGAGCTGTTTTTT. The encoded protein is CASQFNGPNTGELFF.

This clonotype was seen ten or more times. The rearrangement links TRBV18 to TRBJ1-5; tentative D call: TRBD1 (5 bases). The V gene lost 4 bases and the J gene lost 4 bases, with 11 bases spanning the gap. CDR3 length: 14 residues. Germline lookup yields CDR1 KGHSH and CDR2 LQKENI. CDR3 DNA: TGTGCCAGCTCACGTTTCAGGGAGAATCAGCCCCAGCATTTT. Protein sequence: CASSRFRENQPQHF.

This chain uses TRBV20-1 with TRBJ2-1, with TRBD2 as a possible D gene (6 bases). CDR3 size: 14 residues. V lost 4 bases and J lost 5, with 15 bases in between. Looked up from germline, CDR1 is DFQATT and CDR2 is SNEGSKA (reference sequence). CDR3 amino acids: CSAMPLASNNEQFF. The DNA of the CDR3 is TGCAGTGCTATGCCGCTAGCGTCCAACAATGAGCAGTTCTTC.

Of note for this clonotype: A much more abundant neighbour one base away suggests this may be a read error. The CDR3 reads CASSPRRRQPQHF. CDR3 sequence (DNA): TGCGCCAGCAGCCCCAGACGACGGCAGCCCCAGCATTTT. The rearrangement links TRBV5-1 to TRBJ1-5; no firm D call. This CDR3 has 13 residues. V was shortened by 4 bases and J by 7 bases, with 12 bases between the two germline ends. CDR1 and CDR2 (germline): SGHRS, YFSETQ.

This clonotype has a handful of counts. This rearrangement joins TRBV29-1 to TRBJ1-4, with 8 bases matching TRBD1. The CDR3 length is 14 residues. Germline loops: CDR1 SQVTM, CDR2 ANQGSEA. V lost 4 bases and J lost 7; bases outside the gene matches: 8. Written as DNA, the CDR3 is TGCAGCGTTGCCACAGGGGGTTCGAGTGAAAAACTGTTTTTT. It encodes CSVATGGSSEKLFF.

This clonotype has a count of ten or more. The V call is TRBV19, the J call TRBJ2-3; D perhaps matches TRBD2 (5 bases). The V end lost 5 bases, the J end lost 2 bases, and 14 bases lay between the germline ends. The CDR3 covers 15 residues. Germline V lookup: CDR1 LNHDA, CDR2 SQIVND (reference sequence). In DNA, the CDR3 is TGTGCCAGTAGTTGGCAAGCGGTTATCACAGATACGCAGTATTTT. Translating it yields CASSWQAVITDTQYF.

This clonotype was seen repeatedly, ten times or more. This chain links TRBV20-1 with TRBJ2-3; TRBD2 is a possible D gene (5 bases). Germline CDR1 is DFQATT and CDR2 is SNEGSKA (reference sequence). CDR3 length equals 12 residues. Trimming left V 2 bases short and J 3 bases short, with 6 bases between. This CDR3 is CSARPGTDTQYF. DNA for the CDR3: TGCAGTGCTAGACCGGGAACAGATACGCAGTATTTT.

This clonotype was observed a handful of times. V is TRBV6-4 and J is TRBJ2-3; 7 bases line up with TRBD1. CDR1 and CDR2 (germline): MRHNA, SNTAGT. The CDR3 consists of 13 residues. The V segment lost 4 bases and the J segment 6 bases; nucleotides outside the gene matches: 4. The CDR3 loop reads CASSAGQPDTQYF. The CDR3, as DNA: TGTGCCAGCAGTGCGGGACAGCCTGATACGCAGTATTTT.

This clonotype was picked up a small number of times. The rearrangement uses TRBV6-2 or TRBV6-3 and TRBJ2-7; D gene ambiguous. Germline V gene data show CDR1 as MNHEY and CDR2 as SVGEGT. V was trimmed by 8 bases and J by 3 bases, leaving 23 bases between them. The CDR3 covers 16 residues. The CDR3: CASPFSLLHVDYEQYF. The CDR3 DNA is TGTGCCAGCCCGTTTAGCCTACTACATGTCGACTACGAGCAGTACTTC.

Only a few counts were recorded for this clonotype. The chain uses TRBV14 and TRBJ2-1; 9 bases map to TRBD2. Germline V gene lookup returns CDR1 SGHDN and CDR2 FVKESK. This CDR3 has 15 residues. V was pared by 4 bases and J by 3 bases, with 4 bases of the junction left unmatched. CDR3 region: CASSLGLAFYNEQFF. The CDR3 nucleotides read TGTGCCAGCAGCCTTGGACTAGCGTTCTACAATGAGCAGTTCTTC.

This clonotype was found a few times. V and J are TRBV12-3 or TRBV12-4 and TRBJ2-1; no definite D call. The CDR3 is 14 residues long. The V end lost 8 bases, the J end lost 0 bases, and 11 bases lay between the germline ends. The CDR3 DNA sequence: TGTGCCAGCTCCCAGAGGACCTCCTACAATGAGCAGTTCTTC. This sequence encodes CASSQRTSYNEQFF.

The chain has TRBV7-2 and TRBJ2-1; D is possibly TRBD2 (7 bases). CDR1 SGHTA and CDR2 FQGNSA come from the germline V gene. V was cut by 5 bases and J by 6 bases, with 11 bases left in between. The CDR3 length is 13 residues. The CDR3 sequence: CASSRGALNEQFF. The CDR3, as DNA: TGTGCCAGCAGCCGGGGGGCCCTCAATGAGCAGTTCTTC.

Comments on this clonotype: A single base separates this from a much larger clone, so it may be a read error. This rearrangement joins TRBV6-1 to TRBJ1-1; unclear D gene. The CDR3 runs to 16 residues. Looked up from germline, CDR1 is MNHNS and CDR2 is SASEGT. The V end was cut by 7 bases, the J end by 0 bases, with 18 bases between. As DNA, the CDR3 is TGTGCCAGCAACCCGATGATGGTCAGAATGAACACTGAAGCTTTCTTT. It is translated as CASNPMMVRMNTEAFF.

This clonotype showed up just once. This chain uses TRBV6-5 with TRBJ1-5; 8 bases fit TRBD1. V gave up 0 bases and J gave up 5 bases; unmatched junction bases: 3. Germline V gives CDR1 MNHEY, CDR2 SVGAGI. The CDR3 length is 15 residues. Here the CDR3 reads CASSYSVRGHQPQHF. For the CDR3, the DNA is TGTGCCAGCAGTTACTCGGTCAGGGGGCATCAGCCCCAGCATTTT.

This clonotype showed up many times. The chain couples TRBV24-1 to TRBJ1-1, with D maybe TRBD1 (5 bases). The V end was cut by 5 bases, the J end by 10 bases, with 16 bases between. CDR1 is KGHDR, CDR2 SFDVKD, per germline. The CDR3 sequence is 13 residues long. The DNA for the CDR3 is TGTGCCACCAGTGCCCTAGGACACCCACTAGCTTTCTTT. The encoded protein is CATSALGHPLAFF.

This clonotype was recorded a few times. This chain joins TRBV4-2 and TRBJ1-2; a possible D gene is TRBD1 (5 bases). V lost 10 bases, J lost 3 bases, and 18 bases lay in between. Germline CDR1 LGHNA, CDR2 YNFKEQ. This CDR3 has 14 residues. The CDR3 nucleotides are TGTGCCACCTTAGCCCCGCAGGGAGACTATGGCTACACCTTC. Its protein product is CATLAPQGDYGYTF.

There are a few counts of this clonotype. The chain combines TRBV9 with TRBJ1-1; D gene uncertain. The CDR3 runs 15 residues. V shed 4 bases and J shed 1 base, with 14 bases lying between them. Germline V gene data show CDR1 as SGDLS and CDR2 as YYNGEE. The CDR3 DNA follows: TGTGCCAGCAGCTTAAACCCATATGCGAACACTGAAGCTTTCTTT. It encodes CASSLNPYANTEAFF.

The chain combines TRBV12-3 or TRBV12-4 with TRBJ2-3; D uncertain. Trimming stripped 2 bases from V and 1 base from J, with 7 bases between. CDR3 size: 14 residues. The CDR3 DNA reads as TGTGCCAGCAGTTTAAACGGAGGCACAGATACGCAGTATTTT. Its translation is CASSLNGGTDTQYF.

V usage is TRBV6-6 and J usage is TRBJ2-2; possible D gene TRBD2, 7 bases. CDR1 MNHNY and CDR2 SVGAGI come from the germline V gene (reference sequence). The CDR3 is 16 residues long. The V and J ends lost 7 bases and 5 bases respectively, with 20 bases between them. The CDR3 DNA follows: TGTGCCAGCACGACCGACGGGGGGCAGGGAACCGGGGAGCTGTTTTTT. It encodes CASTTDGGQGTGELFF.